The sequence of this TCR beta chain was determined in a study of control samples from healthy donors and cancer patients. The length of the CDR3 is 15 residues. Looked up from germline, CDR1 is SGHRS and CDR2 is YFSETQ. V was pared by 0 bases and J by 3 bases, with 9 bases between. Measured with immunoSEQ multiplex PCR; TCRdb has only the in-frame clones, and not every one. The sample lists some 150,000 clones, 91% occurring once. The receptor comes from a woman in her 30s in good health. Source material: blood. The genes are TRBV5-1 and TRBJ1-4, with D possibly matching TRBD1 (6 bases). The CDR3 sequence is CASSLGAGANEKLFF. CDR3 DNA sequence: TGCGCCAGCAGCTTGGGGGCAGGGGCTAATGAAAAACTGTTTTTT.